This T cell receptor (beta chain) was sequenced for a study of shared clonotypes between healthy human individuals. The repertoire was sequenced with immunoSEQ multiplex PCR; TCRdb's copy has only in-frame clones and lacks some. The table includes roughly 2,500,000 clones, 80% to 95% detected once. The specimen sequenced was naive CD4+ T cells from PBMCs. Subset: CD45RA+ positively selected. The TCR sequence derives from a man aged 18 to 29 in good health. Some clones in this sample may be carry-over from other donors' samples.

CDR3 amino acids: CASSHDRGVSNQPQHF. The DNA of the CDR3 is TGCGCCAGCAGCCACGACAGGGGGGTTAGCAATCAGCCCCAGCATTTT. The chain carries TRBV4-1 and TRBJ1-5; 9 nucleotides match TRBD1. There are 16 residues in the CDR3. The J segment lost 0 bases and the V segment lost 3 bases, leaving 3 bases of the junction unmatched. Germline CDR1 and CDR2: MGHRA and YSYEKL.